The 28 T cell receptor beta chains below were found in one sample sequenced in a study of blood T cell repertoires in COVID-19. Profiling relied on immunoSEQ multiplex PCR, and the TCRdb table lists in-frame clones only, not all of them. The sample has 100,000 to 140,000 clones, 89% seen once; the top ten hold approximately 4.9%. Sequencing used peripheral blood. These receptors all come from a man aged 35-49 years with active or convalescent COVID-19.

This rearrangement joins TRBV27 to TRBJ1-1, with D maybe TRBD1 (5 bases). CDR1 MNHEY and CDR2 SMNVEV come from the germline V gene (reference sequence). V was cut by 5 bases and J by 0 bases, with 7 bases left in between. This CDR3 has 13 residues. CDR3 amino acids: CASSATVNTEAFF. In DNA form, the CDR3 reads TGTGCCAGCAGTGCGACAGTGAACACTGAAGCTTTCTTT.

V usage is TRBV7-7 and J usage is TRBJ2-1; weak D call: TRBD1 (6 bases). Germline CDR1 reads SSHAT; CDR2 reads FNYEAQ (reference sequence). The length of the CDR3 is 16 residues. The V end was cut by 1 base, the J end by 5 bases, with 15 bases between. Written as DNA, the CDR3 is TGTGCCAGCAGCTTAGGACGACAGGTATCTAACAATGAGCAGTTCTTC. Amino acid sequence: CASSLGRQVSNNEQFF. Together with reference TRBV7-7 and TRBJ2-1, the CDR3 gives the full variable domain: GAGVSQSPRYKVTKRGQDVTLRCDPISSHATLYWYQQALGQGPEFLTYFNYEAQPDKSGLPSDRFSAERPEGSISTLTIQRTEQRDSAMYRCASSLGRQVSNNEQFFGPGTRLTVL.

This clone was picked up one time. V and J are TRBV30 and TRBJ1-4; no clear D. V lost 2 bases, J lost 10 bases, and 11 bases lay in between. This CDR3 comprises 12 residues. Per the germline V gene, CDR1 is GTSNPN and CDR2 is SVGIG (reference sequence). DNA for the CDR3: TGTGCCTGGAGTTCGGTCTCTCGAAAACTGTTTTTT. This codes for CAWSSVSRKLFF.

The V call is TRBV5-1, the J call TRBJ2-3, with TRBD2 identical over 8 bases. CDR1 and CDR2 (germline): SGHRS, YFSETQ. The length of the CDR3 is 14 residues. V gave up 4 bases and J gave up 5 bases; unmatched junction bases: 6. This chain's CDR3 is CASSPRTSQDTQYF. Here the CDR3 DNA reads TGCGCCAGCAGCCCCCGGACTAGCCAAGATACGCAGTATTTT.

The J gene is TRBJ2-2, the V gene TRBV19, with 11 bases matching TRBD2. The CDR3 has 15 amino acids. Germline CDR1 is LNHDA and CDR2 is SQIVND (reference sequence). V lost 7 bases, J lost 6 bases, and 7 bases stayed unmatched. The CDR3 sequence: CASTIIAGGSGELFF. Written as DNA, the CDR3 is TGTGCCAGTACCATCATAGCGGGAGGGTCCGGGGAGCTGTTTTTT.

The chain couples TRBV7-8 to TRBJ2-2; maybe TRBD1 (5 bases). The germline V gene encodes CDR1 SGHVS and CDR2 FQNEAQ. CDR3 length: 16 residues. The ends were cut back, 2 bases at V and 2 bases at J, with 12 bases in the middle. CDR3 in amino acids: CASSLRLGANTGELFF. CDR3 DNA: TGTGCCAGCAGCTTAAGGCTAGGGGCCAACACCGGGGAGCTGTTTTTT.

The chain employs TRBV15 and TRBJ1-2; a possible D gene is TRBD1 (5 bases). Trimming cost V 4 bases and J 8 bases, with 14 bases left between them. Germline CDR1 and CDR2: LNHNV and YYDKDF (reference sequence). The CDR3 totals 13 residues. As DNA, the CDR3 is TGTGCCACCAGCACAGAACTCAGGGCAGGCTACACCTTC. Translating it yields CATSTELRAGYTF. Variable domain in full (rest from reference TRBV15 and TRBJ1-2): DAMVIQNPRYQVTQFGKPVTLSCSQTLNHNVMYWYQQKSSQAPKLLFHYYDKDFNNEADTPDNFQSRRPNTSFCFLDIRSPGLGDTAMYLCATSTELRAGYTFGSGTRLTVV.

This chain uses TRBV7-8 with TRBJ1-5; 8 bases fit TRBD1. The V gene end was trimmed by 3 bases and the J gene end by 5 bases; junction bases not matched to a gene: 3. The germline V gene has CDR1 SGHVS and CDR2 FQNEAQ. The CDR3 covers 14 residues. This CDR3 reads CASSFSQGDQPQHF. In DNA, the CDR3 is TGTGCCAGCAGCTTCTCACAGGGGGATCAGCCCCAGCATTTT.

CDR3 region: CASSLGGFLWPLHF. The CDR3 DNA reads as TGTGCCAGCAGCTTAGGAGGTTTCTTGTGGCCCCTCCACTTT. The chain joins TRBV7-8 to TRBJ1-6; D call uncertain. Germline V lookup: CDR1 SGHVS, CDR2 FQNEAQ. The CDR3 consists of 14 residues. Trimming took 1 base from V and 13 from J, leaving 14 bases between them.

There are a few counts of this clone. The chain joins TRBV6-2 or TRBV6-3 to TRBJ1-1; D uncertain. This CDR3 comprises 11 residues. V was trimmed by 2 bases and J by 11 bases, leaving 9 bases between them. From germline, CDR1 is MNHEY and CDR2 SVGEGT. The CDR3 DNA is TGTGCCAGCAGTTACAGACTAGACGCTTTCTTT. Translated, it gives CASSYRLDAFF.

This chain uses TRBV4-1 with TRBJ2-1; TRBD2 is a possible D gene (5 bases). V lost 2 bases, J lost 0 bases, and 11 bases lay in between. This CDR3 is 16 amino acids long. The germline V gene has CDR1 MGHRA and CDR2 YSYEKL. As DNA, the CDR3 is TGCGCCAGCAGCCAAATTGCGGGTAGCTCCTACAATGAGCAGTTCTTC. It encodes CASSQIAGSSYNEQFF.

The rearrangement uses TRBV28 and TRBJ1-2; 11 bases align to TRBD1. The V gene's germline CDR1 is MDHEN and CDR2 SYDVKM. The CDR3 is 16 residues long. With V trimmed by 5 bases and J by 5 bases, 10 bases remained unmatched. The CDR3 bases are TGTGCCAGCAGTAGGACAGGGGGCCAGTTACGTTATGGCTACACCTTC. This sequence encodes CASSRTGGQLRYGYTF.

The rearrangement links TRBV9 to TRBJ1-3; no definite D call. The CDR3 covers 17 residues. Germline V gives CDR1 SGDLS, CDR2 YYNGEE. Trimming removed 1 base at V and 0 bases at J, with 14 bases between. Written as DNA, the CDR3 is TGTGCCAGCAGCGTATGGTCGTACCTACCCTCTGGAAACACCATATATTTT. Translating gives CASSVWSYLPSGNTIYF.

This chain links TRBV19 with TRBJ1-1; 7 bases are shared with TRBD1. Germline V CDR1 and CDR2: LNHDA, SQIVND (reference sequence). The V segment lost 0 bases and the J segment 6 bases; nucleotides outside the gene matches: 10. The CDR3 spans 16 residues. The CDR3 nucleotides read TGTGCCAGTAGTATAGATCAGCGACAGGGAAGGTCTGAAGCTTTCTTT. Encoded protein: CASSIDQRQGRSEAFF.

The V call is TRBV5-1, the J call TRBJ2-7; D uncertain. Trimming shortened V by 4 bases and J by 0 bases, and 8 bases separated the two germline ends. Germline CDR1 reads SGHRS; CDR2 reads YFSETQ. This CDR3 has 13 amino acids. The CDR3, as DNA: TGCGCCAGCAGCCCAAGGAGCTCCTACGAGCAGTACTTC. It codes for CASSPRSSYEQYF.

This clone was counted a single time. V usage is TRBV3-1 (or the pseudogene TRBV3-2) and J usage is TRBJ2-1; 9 bases fit TRBD2. The V segment lost 3 bases and the J segment 4 bases; nucleotides outside the gene matches: 10. This CDR3 is 17 amino acids long. CDR1 LGHDT and CDR2 YNNKEL come from the germline V gene (reference sequence). This chain's CDR3 is CASSHPASGRFYNEQFF. In DNA, the CDR3 is TGTGCCAGCAGCCACCCCGCCAGCGGGAGGTTTTACAATGAGCAGTTCTTC.

This clone was counted between two and nine times. The V call is TRBV12-3 or TRBV12-4, the J call TRBJ1-1; no firm D call. The V end was cut by 4 bases, the J end by 6 bases, with 6 bases between. The CDR3 runs 11 residues. The DNA for the CDR3 is TGTGCCAGCAGTTCCTTCCCTGAAGCTTTCTTT. As protein: CASSSFPEAFF.

The chain uses TRBV20-1 and TRBJ2-1, with D perhaps TRBD1 (5 bases). V was trimmed by 6 bases and J by 9 bases, leaving 9 bases between them. Germline V gene data show CDR1 as DFQATT and CDR2 as SNEGSKA (reference sequence). This CDR3 spans 10 amino acids. CDR3 coding DNA: TGCAGTGCCGACAGCGTTGAGCAGTTCTTC. Its translation: CSADSVEQFF.

J is TRBJ2-7 and V is TRBV28, with TRBD2 as a possible D gene (7 bases). Trimming left V 7 bases short and J 2 bases short, with 15 bases between. The CDR3 runs 14 residues. In germline, CDR1 is MDHEN, CDR2 SYDVKM. The CDR3 region has the DNA TGTGCCAGCATCCAAGGGGGGGGGACCTACGAGCAGTACTTC. Amino acids: CASIQGGGTYEQYF.

This chain links TRBV30 with TRBJ2-7; 10 nucleotides match TRBD1. The J segment lost 5 bases and the V segment lost 0 bases, leaving 4 bases of the junction unmatched. CDR1 is GTSNPN, CDR2 SVGIG, per germline (reference sequence). CDR3 length: 14 residues. The DNA for the CDR3 is TGTGCCTGGAGTGTAGGACAGGGGGTTAACGAGCAGTACTTC. Amino acids: CAWSVGQGVNEQYF.

The V and J genes are TRBV7-2 and TRBJ1-2; the D gene is possibly TRBD1 (6 bases). The CDR3 runs 12 residues. The germline V and J ends were trimmed by 2 bases and 8 bases, with 9 bases remaining between them. Germline CDR1 and CDR2: SGHTA and FQGNSA. CDR3 protein: CASSLNQGGYTF. In DNA, the CDR3 is TGTGCCAGCAGCTTAAACCAGGGGGGCTACACCTTC.

J is TRBJ1-1 and V is TRBV30, with D hard to call. Germline CDR1 and CDR2: GTSNPN and SVGIG (reference sequence). V was pared by 5 bases and J by 0 bases, with 7 bases between. The length of the CDR3 is 12 residues. DNA of the CDR3: TGTGCCTGGGGGAGGATGAACACTGAAGCTTTCTTT. Translating gives CAWGRMNTEAFF. The full variable domain, in which reference TRBV30 and TRBJ1-1 provide the parts outside the CDR3, is SQTIHQWPATLVQPVGSPLSLECTVEGTSNPNLYWYRQAAGRGLQLLFYSVGIGQISSEVPQNLSASRPQDRQFILSSKKLLLSDSGFYLCAWGRMNTEAFFGQGTRLTVV.

The sample holds one count of this clone. The chain links TRBV19 to TRBJ1-5; D perhaps matches TRBD1 (6 bases). V was shortened by 3 bases and J by 4 bases, with 10 bases between the two germline ends. The CDR3 is 14 amino acids. CDR1 is LNHDA, CDR2 SQIVND, per germline (reference sequence). CDR3 DNA: TGTGCCAGTAGTATGATGGGGGCTAATCAGCCCCAGCATTTT. Amino acids: CASSMMGANQPQHF. The full variable domain, its missing parts supplied by reference TRBV19 and TRBJ1-5, is DGGITQSPKYLFRKEGQNVTLSCEQNLNHDAMYWYRQDPGQGLRLIYYSQIVNDFQKGDIAEGYSVSREKKESFPLTVTSAQKNPTAFYLCASSMMGANQPQHFGDGTRLSIL.

The chain has TRBV11-2 and TRBJ2-5, with 10 bases fitting TRBD1. Germline CDR1 is SGHAT and CDR2 is FQNNGV. The CDR3 is made up of 15 amino acids. The trim removed 4 bases at V and 4 bases at J, leaving 6 bases unmatched. As DNA, the CDR3 is TGTGCCAGCAGCTACGGACAGGGGGGAGGAGAGACCCAGTACTTC. Translating gives CASSYGQGGGETQYF.

CDR3 nucleotide sequence: TGTGCCAGCAGCTCCAGGGACAGGACCTCAAAAGAGACCCAGTACTTC. Translation gives CASSSRDRTSKETQYF. V usage is TRBV7-9 and J usage is TRBJ2-5, with 8 bases that match TRBD1. The CDR3 totals 16 residues. The V segment lost 4 bases and the J segment 3 bases; nucleotides outside the gene matches: 10. In germline, CDR1 is SEHNR, CDR2 FQNEAQ (reference sequence). Full variable domain (rest looked up from reference TRBV7-9 and TRBJ2-5): DTGVSQNPRHKITKRGQNVTFRCDPISEHNRLYWYRQTLGQGPEFLTYFQNEAQLEKSRLLSDRFSAERPKGSFSTLEIQRTEQGDSAMYLCASSSRDRTSKETQYFGPGTRLLVL.

The rearrangement uses TRBV5-1 and TRBJ2-7; TRBD1 matches 10 bases. The CDR3 covers 14 residues. V was clipped by 4 bases and J by 2 bases; unmatched bases: 3. The germline V gene encodes CDR1 SGHRS and CDR2 YFSETQ. The CDR3 loop reads CASSAGTGAYEQYF. The CDR3 bases are TGCGCCAGCAGCGCCGGGACAGGGGCCTACGAGCAGTACTTC.

This chain joins TRBV6-2 or TRBV6-3 and TRBJ1-1; tentatively, D is TRBD1 (5 bases). The germline V gene has CDR1 MNHEY and CDR2 SVGEGT. The germline V and J ends were trimmed by 2 bases and 5 bases, with 12 bases remaining between them. This CDR3 is built from 14 residues. For the CDR3, the DNA is TGTGCCAGCAGTTACCCGGGGGGGAGGACTGAAGCTTTCTTT. Translated, it gives CASSYPGGRTEAFF.

The chain recombines TRBV30 with TRBJ2-7; unclear D gene. Trimming took off 2 bases at V and 2 bases at J, with 13 bases between the two ends. Per the germline V gene, CDR1 is GTSNPN and CDR2 is SVGIG (reference sequence). The CDR3 contains 14 residues. CDR3 DNA sequence: TGTGCCTGGAGTAAAACAGACGAGACCTACGAGCAGTACTTC. Translation: CAWSKTDETYEQYF.